This TCR beta chain appears in the sequencing data of a study of CD8+ T cells in alopecia areata. There are a few counts of this clone. The antigen remains undetermined. Treatment reported: oral pan-JAK inhibitor, 5-10 mg twice daily. The study, taken as a whole, reports: Many expanded lesional clones persisted during tofacitinib (in both scalp and blood). There were also resident alphabeta T cells of normal skin sequenced in scalp samples.

Reverse transcribed after extraction, RNA yielded cDNA as the sequencing template. The assay was immunoSEQ multiplex PCR, and TCRdb's table has in-frame clones only and misses some. The table has about 87,000 clones, 70% to 85% seen once. CDR3 length: 13 residues. V lost 0 bases, J lost 7 bases, and 7 bases lay in between. Germline CDR1 and CDR2: ENHRY and SYGVKD. Sequenced material: CD8+ T cells sorted from blood, taken at approximately week 45, from a patient treated with tofacitinib. This chain connects TRBV10-3 to TRBJ1-5; D perhaps matches TRBD1 (5 bases). This TCR was recovered from a human donor with alopecia areata. The chain's CDR3 is CAISESGGQPQHF. CDR3 coding DNA: TGTGCCATCAGTGAGTCTGGGGGGCAGCCCCAGCATTTT.